This T cell receptor beta chain is from a study of blood T cell repertoires in COVID-19. This CDR3 has 15 residues. Germline V gene data show CDR1 as MNHEY and CDR2 as SVGEGT. The junction had 7 bases not matched to a gene; V was cut back by 6 bases and J by 2 bases. Methods used by the authors: Amplifying reference gene primers gave estimates of nucleated cell counts. Assay used: immunoSEQ multiplex PCR; TCRdb lists only in-frame clones, some missing. V, J and clone size are those of that table, while D and trimming were read from the DNA. The sample lists around 130,000 clones, 75% to 90% seen once, with roughly 4.5% in the top ten.

The V and J genes are TRBV6-2 or TRBV6-3 and TRBJ2-7; 10 bases are shared with TRBD2. The sample taken for sequencing was peripheral blood. The clonotype comes from a human donor in a cohort sampled during active COVID-19. Here the CDR3 DNA reads TGTGCCAGCAGCTCACCAAGCGGGGGGGCCTACGAGCAGTACTTC. It yields the protein CASSSPSGGAYEQYF.